The rows below give T cell receptor beta chains drawn from one sample of a study of control samples from healthy donors and cancer patients. Measured with immunoSEQ multiplex PCR; TCRdb has only the in-frame clones, and not every one. The sample lists tens of thousands of clones, over 85% occurring once. What was sequenced was PBMCs. These receptors all stem from a woman aged 40 to 50 with lung cancer. Both conserved end residues are part of each CDR3. A D gene is named only where the DNA matches it firmly. Size is stated for part of the rows, as once, few or many counts, or as a class when the clone is expanded.

V gene,clone size,J gene,D gene,CDR3 protein,CDR3 DNA
TRBV29-1,.,TRBJ2-1,TRBD1,CSARTGDYNEQFF,TGCAGTGCCCGGACAGGGGACTACAATGAGCAGTTCTTC
TRBV4-2,.,TRBJ2-3,.,CASSQAWGAGTDTQYF,TGTGCCAGCAGCCAAGCGTGGGGGGCGGGCACAGATACGCAGTATTTT
TRBV19,.,TRBJ2-3,.,CASSTSEGFGTDTQYF,TGTGCCAGTAGTACATCTGAAGGGTTTGGGACAGATACGCAGTATTTT
TRBV11-2,.,TRBJ2-3,TRBD2,CASSLGTGLAIVDTQYF,TGTGCCAGCAGCTTAGGTACGGGACTAGCGATCGTCGATACGCAGTATTTT
TRBV27,.,TRBJ1-6,.,CASSLRTSGNYNSPLHF,TGTGCCAGCAGTTTACGGACTTCCGGGAACTATAATTCACCCCTCCACTTT
TRBV28,.,TRBJ2-1,.,CASSLASGVSYNEQFF,TGTGCCAGCAGTTTAGCTTCAGGGGTCTCCTACAATGAGCAGTTCTTC
TRBV3-1/TRBV3-2,.,TRBJ2-2,TRBD2,CASAFLAGRTGELFF,TGTGCCAGCGCATTTTTAGCGGGGCGAACCGGGGAGCTGTTTTTT
TRBV9,.,TRBJ2-5,TRBD2,CASSGTGTSGDDQYF,TGTGCCAGCAGCGGCACCGGGACTAGCGGGGACGACCAGTACTTC
TRBV5-8,.,TRBJ1-6,.,CASSLSPLHF,TGTGCCAGCAGCTTGTCACCCCTCCACTTT
TRBV6-5,.,TRBJ1-2,.,CASSYSHTSYGYTF,TGTGCCAGCAGTTACTCACATACCTCTTATGGCTACACCTTC
TRBV5-5,.,TRBJ2-7,.,CASSPWPGDPYEQYF,TGTGCCAGCAGCCCCTGGCCTGGGGATCCCTACGAGCAGTACTTC
TRBV30,.,TRBJ1-2,.,CAWSSGSFYGYTF,TGTGCCTGGAGTTCCGGGTCCTTCTATGGCTACACCTTC
TRBV6-6,.,TRBJ2-6,TRBD1,CASDGWTGTGANVLTF,TGTGCCAGCGACGGTTGGACAGGGACTGGGGCCAACGTCCTGACTTTC
TRBV6-4,.,TRBJ1-5,.,CASSTQVDQPQHF,TGTGCCAGCAGTACACAAGTAGATCAGCCCCAGCATTTT
TRBV7-8,.,TRBJ2-1,.,CASSARDRGGGLYNEQFF,TGTGCCAGCAGCGCCCGGGACAGAGGGGGGGGATTATACAATGAGCAGTTCTTC
TRBV5-1,.,TRBJ2-1,TRBD1,CASSLEGAERNEQFF,TGCGCCAGCAGCTTGGAGGGGGCCGAGCGCAATGAGCAGTTCTTC
TRBV10-3,.,TRBJ2-1,TRBD2,CAISHTGGQFF,TGTGCCATCAGTCACACGGGGGGGCAGTTCTTC
TRBV5-8,once,TRBJ2-7,TRBD1,CASSRGQGEEQYF,TGTGCCAGCAGCAGGGGACAGGGGGAAGAGCAGTACTTC
TRBV4-1,.,TRBJ2-4,.,CASRDVRQAKNIQYF,TGCGCCAGCAGGGACGTCCGACAGGCCAAAAACATTCAGTACTTC
TRBV5-4,.,TRBJ1-2,.,CASSLETYANYGYTF,TGTGCCAGCAGTCTGGAGACGTATGCTAACTATGGCTACACCTTC
TRBV7-7,.,TRBJ2-5,TRBD1,CASSSEGAGETQYF,TGTGCTAGCAGCTCAGAGGGGGCAGGAGAGACCCAGTACTTC
TRBV6-5,.,TRBJ1-1,.,CASIPSNTEAFF,TGTGCCAGCATCCCCTCGAACACTGAAGCTTTCTTT
TRBV5-5,.,TRBJ2-5,.,CASSLLTVETQYF,TGTGCCAGCAGCTTATTGACAGTAGAGACCCAGTACTTC
TRBV11-2,.,TRBJ1-4,TRBD1,CASSPRTGINEKLFF,TGTGCCAGCAGCCCGAGGACAGGTATTAATGAAAAACTGTTTTTT
TRBV10-3,.,TRBJ2-5,TRBD2,CAISLSGAKETQYF,TGTGCCATCTCCCTTAGCGGGGCAAAAGAGACCCAGTACTTC
TRBV27,.,TRBJ2-5,.,CASSPLGGETQYF,TGTGCCAGCAGTCCCCTAGGAGGGGAGACCCAGTACTTC
TRBV29-1,.,TRBJ1-1,.,CSVEASVNTEAFF,TGCAGCGTTGAAGCCTCCGTGAACACTGAAGCTTTCTTT
TRBV28,few,TRBJ1-5,TRBD1,CASSLRGPTNQPQHF,TGTGCCAGCAGTCTCAGGGGGCCGACCAATCAGCCCCAGCATTTT